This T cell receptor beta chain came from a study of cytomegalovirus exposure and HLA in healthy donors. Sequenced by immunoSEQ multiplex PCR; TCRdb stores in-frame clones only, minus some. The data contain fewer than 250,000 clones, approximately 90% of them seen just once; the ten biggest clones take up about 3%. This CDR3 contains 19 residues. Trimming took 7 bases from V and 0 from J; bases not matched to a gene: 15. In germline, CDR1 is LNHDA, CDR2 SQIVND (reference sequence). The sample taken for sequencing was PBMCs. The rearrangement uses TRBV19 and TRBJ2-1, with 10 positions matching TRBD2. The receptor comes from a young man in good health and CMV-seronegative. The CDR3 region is CASTKREGLWGSSYNEQFF. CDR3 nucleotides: TGTGCCAGTACCAAGCGGGAGGGCCTATGGGGGAGCTCCTACAATGAGCAGTTCTTC.